This TCR beta chain came from a study of shared clonotypes between healthy human individuals. The wider study: Used for every donor were three CD4 naive, three CD4 memory, two CD8 naive and one CD8 memory plate. Study conclusions and caveats: In this cohort, only blood was sampled, and tissue repertoires likely differ.

Healthy HIV-negative adults without recent acute infections or vaccinations served as donors. Replicate sorted-subset PCRs were loaded with about 0.2 ug DNA, tens of thousands of T cell genomes. Sequenced by immunoSEQ multiplex PCR; TCRdb stores in-frame clones only, minus some. The repertoire holds over 300,000 clones, with around nine tenths as singletons. This clone was observed a few times. Its specificity is not known. This receptor was taken from a man younger than 35 in good health. Sequencing was done on a sample of memory CD8+ T cells sorted from blood. Documented subset: CD45RO+ cells pooled with CCR7-negative TemRA cells.

The CDR3 nucleotides are TGTGCCAGCAGTGACCGACAAGACTATAATTCACCCCTCCACTTT. This translates into CASSDRQDYNSPLHF. This chain connects TRBV27 to TRBJ1-6, with no clear D. This CDR3 is built from 15 residues. CDR1 and CDR2 (germline): MNHEY, SMNVEV (reference sequence). Trimming left V 5 bases short and J 3 bases short, with 11 bases between.